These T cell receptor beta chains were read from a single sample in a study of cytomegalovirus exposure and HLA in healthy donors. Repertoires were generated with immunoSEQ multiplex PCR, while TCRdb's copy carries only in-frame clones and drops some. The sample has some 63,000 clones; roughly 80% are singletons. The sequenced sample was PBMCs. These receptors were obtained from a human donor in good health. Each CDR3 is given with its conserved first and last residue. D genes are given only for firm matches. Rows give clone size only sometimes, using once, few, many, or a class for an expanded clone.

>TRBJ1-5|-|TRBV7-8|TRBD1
CASSPGTVVSNQPQHF
TGTGCCAGCAGCCCCGGGACAGTTGTCAGCAATCAGCCCCAGCATTTT
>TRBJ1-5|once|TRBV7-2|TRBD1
CASSPDRADQPQHF
TGTGCCAGCAGCCCGGACAGGGCGGACCAGCCCCAGCATTTT
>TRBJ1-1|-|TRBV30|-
CAWRSGGMNTEAFF
TGTGCCTGGAGAAGCGGGGGGATGAACACTGAAGCTTTCTTT
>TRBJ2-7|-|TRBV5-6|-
CASSIRLGRSEQYF
TGTGCCAGCAGCATACGACTAGGGAGGTCCGAGCAGTACTTC
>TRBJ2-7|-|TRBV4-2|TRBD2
CASSQTSGSSYEQYF
TGTGCCAGCAGCCAAACTAGCGGGAGCTCCTACGAGCAGTACTTC
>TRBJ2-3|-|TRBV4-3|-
CASSRGRGADTQYF
TGCGCCAGCAGCCGGGGGCGAGGGGCAGATACGCAGTATTTT
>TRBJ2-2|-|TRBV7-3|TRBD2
CASSPGGVSGVVGELFF
TGTGCCAGCAGCCCCGGCGGAGTTAGCGGGGTGGTCGGGGAGCTGTTTTTT
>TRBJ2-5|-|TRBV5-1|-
CASSPRPRSDETQYF
TGCGCCAGCAGCCCCCGACCTAGGTCCGATGAGACCCAGTACTTC
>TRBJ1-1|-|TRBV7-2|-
CASSLGGLSEAFF
TGTGCCAGCAGCTTAGGTGGGCTAAGTGAAGCTTTCTTT
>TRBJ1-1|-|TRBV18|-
CASSVRRGSDTEAFF
TGTGCCAGCTCAGTACGAAGGGGGAGCGACACTGAAGCTTTCTTT
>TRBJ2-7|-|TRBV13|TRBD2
CASSQSGRAYEQYF
TGTGCCAGCAGCCAAAGCGGGAGGGCTTACGAGCAGTACTTC
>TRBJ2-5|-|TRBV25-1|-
CASSTRKGAVQETQYF
TGTGCCAGCAGTACGCGAAAGGGAGCGGTCCAAGAGACCCAGTACTTC
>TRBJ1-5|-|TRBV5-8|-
CASSLTTVLNQPQHF
TGTGCCAGCAGCTTGACGACAGTCCTTAATCAGCCCCAGCATTTT
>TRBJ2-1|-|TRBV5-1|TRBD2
CASSKGTNENGEQFF
TGCGCCAGCAGCAAAGGGACTAATGAGAACGGTGAGCAGTTCTTC
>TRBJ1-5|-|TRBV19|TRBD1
CASSVNRDRGTDQPQHF
TGTGCCAGTAGTGTAAACCGGGACAGGGGGACCGATCAGCCCCAGCATTTT
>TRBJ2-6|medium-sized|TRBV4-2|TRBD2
CASSQGTSSGANVLTF
TGTGCCAGCAGCCAAGGGACTAGCTCTGGGGCCAACGTCCTGACTTTC
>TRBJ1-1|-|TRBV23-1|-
CASSQRQGLRDTEAFF
TGCGCCAGCAGTCAAAGGCAGGGTCTAAGGGACACTGAAGCTTTCTTT
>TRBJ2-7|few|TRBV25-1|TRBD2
CASSRAGGYEQYF
TGTGCCAGCAGCCGAGCGGGAGGCTACGAGCAGTACTTC
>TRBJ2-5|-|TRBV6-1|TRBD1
CASRTHPGQETQYF
TGTGCCAGCAGGACACACCCGGGACAGGAGACCCAGTACTTC
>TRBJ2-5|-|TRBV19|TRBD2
CASGLAGEQETQYF
TGTGCCAGCGGACTAGCGGGAGAACAAGAGACCCAGTACTTC
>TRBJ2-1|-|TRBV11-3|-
CASSFTGNEQFF
TGTGCCAGCAGCTTCACCGGCAATGAGCAGTTCTTC
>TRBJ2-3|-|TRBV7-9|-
CASSSLRWESDTQYF
TGTGCCAGCAGCTCCCTTCGCTGGGAGTCAGATACGCAGTATTTT
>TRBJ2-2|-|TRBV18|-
CASSPRTTTSVTGELFF
TGTGCCAGCTCACCCAGGACGACGACTAGTGTAACCGGGGAGCTGTTTTTT
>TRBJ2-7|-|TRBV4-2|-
CASSPGQFPYEQYF
TGTGCCAGCAGCCCCGGACAGTTTCCCTACGAGCAGTACTTC
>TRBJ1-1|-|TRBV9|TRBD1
CASSVAPGQLNTEAFF
TGTGCCAGCAGCGTGGCACCGGGACAGCTGAACACTGAAGCTTTCTTT
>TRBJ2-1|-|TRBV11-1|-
CASSHGNGLARYNEQFF
TGTGCCAGCAGCCATGGGAATGGGCTAGCGCGGTACAATGAGCAGTTCTTC
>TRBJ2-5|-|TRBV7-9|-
CSSSLAGQNFQETQYF
TGTTCCAGCAGCTTAGCGGGACAGAATTTCCAAGAGACCCAGTACTTC
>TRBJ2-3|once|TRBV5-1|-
CASSLGPGSDTQYF
TGCGCCAGCAGCTTGGGCCCGGGTTCAGATACGCAGTATTTT
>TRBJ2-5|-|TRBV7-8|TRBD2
CASSLVVFAGLAGGGETQYF
TGTGCCAGCAGCTTAGTGGTGTTTGCGGGACTAGCGGGAGGAGGGGAGACCCAGTACTTC
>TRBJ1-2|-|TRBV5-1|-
CASRRGGELGYTF
TGCGCCAGCAGACGGGGAGGGGAGCTTGGCTACACCTTC
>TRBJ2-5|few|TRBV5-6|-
CASSLGVPAQETQYF
TGTGCCAGCAGCTTGGGCGTTCCCGCTCAAGAGACCCAGTACTTC
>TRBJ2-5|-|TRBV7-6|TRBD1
CASSLATGFGETQYF
TGTGCCAGCAGCTTAGCGACAGGGTTCGGAGAGACCCAGTACTTC
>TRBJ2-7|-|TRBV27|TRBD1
CASSWDRVNYEQYF
TGTGCCAGCAGCTGGGACAGGGTTAACTACGAGCAGTACTTC
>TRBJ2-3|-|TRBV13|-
CASSFVSAIGDTDTQYF
TGTGCCAGCAGCTTTGTATCGGCAATTGGAGACACAGATACGCAGTATTTT
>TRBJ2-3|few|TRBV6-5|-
CASSQGWGTDTQYF
TGTGCCAGCAGTCAGGGATGGGGCACAGATACGCAGTATTTT
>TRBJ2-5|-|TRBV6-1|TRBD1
CASSESVGQGRETQYF
TGTGCCAGCAGTGAATCAGTGGGACAGGGGAGGGAGACCCAGTACTTC
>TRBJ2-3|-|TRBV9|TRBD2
CASSVGWRGTEDTQYF
TGTGCCAGCAGCGTAGGGTGGCGGGGGACTGAAGATACGCAGTATTTT
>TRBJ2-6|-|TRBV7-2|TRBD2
CASSLAGGNSGANVLTF
TGTGCCAGCAGCTTAGCGGGGGGGAACTCTGGGGCCAACGTCCTGACTTTC
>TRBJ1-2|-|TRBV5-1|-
CASSLPDLTGSYGYTF
TGCGCCAGCAGCTTGCCCGACTTAACAGGGTCCTATGGCTACACCTTC
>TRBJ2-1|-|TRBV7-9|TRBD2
CASSWRGEDEQFF
TGTGCCAGCAGCTGGCGGGGGGAGGACGAGCAGTTCTTC
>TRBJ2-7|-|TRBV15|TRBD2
CATSRDARGIAGSYEQYF
TGTGCCACCAGCAGAGATGCGAGGGGAATAGCGGGATCATACGAGCAGTACTTC
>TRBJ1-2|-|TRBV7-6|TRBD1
CASSSYPTGQGVGYTF
TGTGCCAGCAGCTCATACCCCACTGGACAGGGAGTTGGCTACACCTTC
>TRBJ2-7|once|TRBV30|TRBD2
CAWSVASGGTYEQYF
TGTGCCTGGAGCGTAGCTAGCGGGGGGACCTACGAGCAGTACTTC
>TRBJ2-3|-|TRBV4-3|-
CASSQDQLPADTQYF
TGCGCCAGCAGCCAAGATCAGTTACCCGCAGATACGCAGTATTTT
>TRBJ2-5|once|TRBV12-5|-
CASGLDPGVAQYF
TGTGCTAGTGGTTTGGACCCCGGGGTAGCCCAGTACTTC
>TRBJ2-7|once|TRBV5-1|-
CASSLRSEYEQYF
TGCGCCAGCAGCTTGCGTAGCGAATACGAGCAGTACTTC
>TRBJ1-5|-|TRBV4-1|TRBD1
CASSQEGRNRGQPQHF
TGCGCCAGCAGCCAAGAGGGGAGGAACAGGGGTCAGCCCCAGCATTTT
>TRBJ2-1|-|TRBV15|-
CATSKGGGSYNEQFF
TGTGCCACCAGCAAGGGGGGGGGTTCCTACAATGAGCAGTTCTTC
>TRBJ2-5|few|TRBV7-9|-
CASSLELSNQETQYF
TGTGCCAGCAGCTTAGAACTATCAAACCAAGAGACCCAGTACTTC
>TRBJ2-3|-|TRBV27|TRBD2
CASSKGSGRDTQYF
TGTGCCAGCAGCAAAGGTAGCGGGAGGGATACGCAGTATTTT
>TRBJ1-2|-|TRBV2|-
CASSGARYGYTF
TGTGCCAGCAGTGGAGCCAGGTATGGCTACACCTTC
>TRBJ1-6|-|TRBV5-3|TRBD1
CARSLLPNPTGTSPLHF
TGTGCCAGAAGCTTACTACCGAATCCGACAGGGACCTCACCCCTCCACTTT